This T cell receptor beta chain came from a study of blood T cell repertoires in COVID-19. Profiling relied on immunoSEQ multiplex PCR, and the TCRdb table lists in-frame clones only, not all of them. The sample contains under 200,000 clones, over 70% of which appear only once. Germline V gene data show CDR1 as SGHNT and CDR2 as YENEEA. V dropped 1 base and J dropped 2 bases, with 16 bases sitting between them. The CDR3 spans 17 residues. Specimen: peripheral blood. The V and J genes are TRBV11-3 and TRBJ2-3; TRBD2 is a possible D gene (5 bases). This receptor was obtained from a man between 65 and 85 years old with acute or convalescent COVID-19. The DNA for the CDR3 is TGTGCCAGCAGCTTAGTTTTAGCGCCAGGAGTCACAGATACGCAGTATTTT. Protein sequence: CASSLVLAPGVTDTQYF.